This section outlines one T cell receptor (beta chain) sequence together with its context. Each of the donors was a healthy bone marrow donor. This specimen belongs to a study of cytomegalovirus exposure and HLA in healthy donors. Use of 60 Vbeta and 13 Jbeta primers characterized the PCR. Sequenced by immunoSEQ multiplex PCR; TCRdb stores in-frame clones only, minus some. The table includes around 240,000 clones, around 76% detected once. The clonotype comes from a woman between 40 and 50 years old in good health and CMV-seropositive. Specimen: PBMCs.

The CDR3 DNA reads as TGTGCCAGCAGTTTCCCACCCGGGACAGGAGGGAATGAGCAGTTCTTC. Amino acids: CASSFPPGTGGNEQFF. V usage is TRBV27 and J usage is TRBJ2-1; 8 bases match TRBD1. The V gene end was trimmed by 3 bases and the J gene end by 7 bases; junction bases not matched to a gene: 11. Germline V gives CDR1 MNHEY, CDR2 SMNVEV (reference sequence). The CDR3 length is 16 residues.